The TCR beta chain under discussion was sequenced for a study of beta chain features in type 1 diabetes. Overall study results and limits: Moderate yet significant TCRB CDR3 shortening was seen in Type 1 diabetes patients in all four CD4+ subsets.

Germline V gene lookup returns CDR1 SGHAT and CDR2 FQNNGV. This CDR3 region has 13 residues. Trimming cost V 3 bases and J 7 bases; bases outside gene matches: 2. With regard to this clone: The target antigen is unknown.

The authors reverse transcribed all of the isolated RNA, so sequencing captured expressed TCRB transcripts. The table came from immunoSEQ multiplex PCR; TCRdb's copy has only in-frame clones and leaves some out. The sample lists some 350,000 clones, around 10% seen once, with about 0.63% in the top ten. Source material: central memory CD4+ T cells from blood. The V gene is TRBV11-2, the J gene TRBJ1-2; TRBD1 matches at 10 bases. The TCR was taken from a man aged 25-45 years with type 1 diabetes. The CDR3: CASSLGTGVGYTF. The CDR3 nucleotides read TGTGCCAGCAGCTTGGGGACAGGGGTTGGCTACACCTTC.